This entry lists 25 T cell receptor beta chains sequenced from one sample in a study of blood T cell repertoires in COVID-19. Assay used: immunoSEQ multiplex PCR; TCRdb lists only in-frame clones, some missing. The sample has some 270,000 clones, roughly 90% seen once. The sample taken for sequencing was peripheral blood. These receptors all stem from a woman in her fifties or sixties with COVID-19, enrolled during active disease.

The chain has TRBV2 and TRBJ1-1; possible D gene TRBD1, 5 bases. Germline lookup yields CDR1 SNHLY and CDR2 FYNNEI. With 11 bases removed from V and 9 bases from J, the gap between germline ends came to 16 bases. The CDR3 consists of 11 residues. The DNA for the CDR3 is TGTGCCGCAGAGCAGGGTTCTCAAGCTTTCTTT. Its translation: CAAEQGSQAFF.

The chain carries TRBV5-1 and TRBJ2-3; tentative D call: TRBD1 (5 bases). The CDR3 is 16 amino acids. Germline V lookup: CDR1 SGHRS, CDR2 YFSETQ. The V and J ends lost 0 bases and 4 bases respectively, with 15 bases between them. This CDR3 is CASSLEGRAAADTQYF. Here the CDR3 DNA reads TGCGCCAGCAGCTTGGAGGGCAGGGCGGCGGCAGATACGCAGTATTTT.

This chain links TRBV5-4 with TRBJ2-5, with a weak D call TRBD1 (5 bases). V lost 7 bases and J 1 base, leaving 14 bases between the germline ends. CDR3 length equals 14 residues. Germline V CDR1 and CDR2: SGHNT, YYREEE (reference sequence). In DNA form, the CDR3 reads TGTGCCAGCGGATTTGGAACAGGCCAAGAGACCCAGTACTTC. Residues: CASGFGTGQETQYF.

The CDR3 DNA sequence: TGTGCCAGCAGCACCCCGACAGGACAGGGGTATGGCTACACCTTC. Its protein product is CASSTPTGQGYGYTF. The rearrangement joins TRBV7-9 to TRBJ1-2, with 9 bases matching TRBD1. From germline, CDR1 is SEHNR and CDR2 FQNEAQ (reference sequence). Trimming took 5 bases from V and 5 from J; bases not matched to a gene: 9. The CDR3 extends over 15 amino acids.

The chain combines TRBV11-1 with TRBJ2-7, with D unresolved. Trimming removed 0 bases from V and 3 bases from J, with 9 bases in between. Germline CDR1 reads SGHAT; CDR2 reads FQDESV (reference sequence). The CDR3 extends over 14 amino acids. CDR3 nucleotide sequence: TGTGCCAGCAGCTTAGCGCTAGGTTTCTACGAGCAGTACTTC. Protein sequence: CASSLALGFYEQYF.

This chain joins TRBV20-1 and TRBJ1-5, with unresolved D. The germline V gene encodes CDR1 DFQATT and CDR2 SNEGSKA (reference sequence). The CDR3 spans 12 residues. With 3 bases removed from V and 2 bases from J, the gap between germline ends came to 5 bases. The CDR3 spells CSASGGNQPQHF. In DNA form, the CDR3 reads TGCAGTGCTAGTGGCGGCAATCAGCCCCAGCATTTT.

V is TRBV10-3 and J is TRBJ2-2; 15 bases align to TRBD2. The CDR3 has 18 amino acids. J lost 3 bases, V lost 6 bases, and 8 bases had no gene match. Germline V gene lookup returns CDR1 ENHRY and CDR2 SYGVKD. The CDR3 DNA sequence: TGTGCCATCAGGGCCGGGACTAGCGGGGGGCTTTACACCGGGGAGCTGTTTTTT. It translates to CAIRAGTSGGLYTGELFF.

The rearrangement links TRBV5-4 to TRBJ1-1; weak D call: TRBD1 (6 bases). V was shortened by 4 bases and J by 6 bases, with 16 bases between the two germline ends. The CDR3 is made up of 14 amino acids. The germline V gene encodes CDR1 SGHNT and CDR2 YYREEE (reference sequence). CDR3 residues: CASSPSQGYSEAFF. CDR3 coding DNA: TGTGCCAGCAGCCCCTCACAGGGCTACTCTGAAGCTTTCTTT.

The CDR3 DNA sequence: TGTGCCAGCAGCTCCCCCGGGACAGGTAGCACAGATACGCAGTATTTT. This translates into CASSSPGTGSTDTQYF. The genes are TRBV7-3 and TRBJ2-3, with 8 bases identical to TRBD1. Germline assignment: CDR1 SGHTA and CDR2 FQGTGA. V trimming: 4 bases; J trimming: 0 bases; junction bases outside the gene matches: 6. The CDR3 is 16 amino acids. The full variable domain, rest sourced from reference TRBV7-3 and TRBJ2-3, is GAGVSQTPSNKVTEKGKYVELRCDPISGHTALYWYRQSLGQGPEFLIYFQGTGAADDSGLPNDRFFAVRPEGSVSTLKIQRTERGDSAVYLCASSSPGTGSTDTQYFGPGTRLTVL.

The chain uses TRBV19 and TRBJ1-3; 8 bases are shared with TRBD1. J lost 7 bases, V lost 3 bases, and 14 bases had no gene match. CDR1 is LNHDA, CDR2 SQIVND, per germline (reference sequence). The length of the CDR3 is 17 residues. In DNA, the CDR3 is TGTGCCAGTAGTATTACTCGTCGGGCCAGGGGGCGGAACACCATATATTTT. Translated, it gives CASSITRRARGRNTIYF. Full variable domain (missing parts from reference TRBV19 and TRBJ1-3): DGGITQSPKYLFRKEGQNVTLSCEQNLNHDAMYWYRQDPGQGLRLIYYSQIVNDFQKGDIAEGYSVSREKKESFPLTVTSAQKNPTAFYLCASSITRRARGRNTIYFGEGSWLTVV.

The chain has TRBV9 and TRBJ1-3, with D unclear. Germline CDR1 is SGDLS and CDR2 is YYNGEE. Trimming took off 7 bases at V and 2 bases at J, with 10 bases between the two ends. The length of the CDR3 is 13 residues. CDR3 protein: CASGPGAGNTIYF. CDR3 coding DNA: TGTGCCAGCGGTCCGGGAGCTGGAAACACCATATATTTT.

This clone came up once. The chain couples TRBV6-2 or TRBV6-3 to TRBJ2-5, with TRBD1 identical over 9 bases. The CDR3 has 14 residues. Germline assignment: CDR1 MNHEY and CDR2 SVGEGT. J lost 4 bases, V lost 4 bases, and 4 bases had no gene match. CDR3 DNA sequence: TGTGCCAGCAGTTCACAGGGGGCCGCAGAGACCCAGTACTTC. Its translation is CASSSQGAAETQYF.

This clone has just one count. The V call is TRBV5-4, the J call TRBJ1-2, with 9 bases identical to TRBD1. With V trimmed by 5 bases and J by 2 bases, 7 bases remained unmatched. The CDR3 extends over 15 amino acids. CDR1 and CDR2 from the germline V gene are SGHNT and YYREEE (reference sequence). CDR3 sequence: CASSHGTGRNYGYTF. The CDR3 DNA reads TGTGCCAGCAGTCATGGGACAGGGAGGAACTATGGCTACACCTTC. Full variable domain (outside the CDR3, taken from reference TRBV5-4 and TRBJ1-2): ETGVTQSPTHLIKTRGQQVTLRCSSQSGHNTVSWYQQALGQGPQFIFQYYREEENGRGNFPPRFSGLQFPNYSSELNVNALELDDSALYLCASSHGTGRNYGYTFGSGTRLTVV.

This clone is a singleton in its sample. This chain uses TRBV6-5 with TRBJ2-5; D ambiguous. The V and J ends lost 6 bases and 4 bases respectively, with 9 bases between them. The CDR3 has 12 amino acids. CDR1 MNHEY and CDR2 SVGAGI come from the germline V gene. This CDR3 is CASSVNGETQYF. For the CDR3, the DNA is TGTGCCAGCAGCGTAAACGGAGAGACCCAGTACTTC.

The J gene is TRBJ1-6, the V gene TRBV3-1 (or the pseudogene TRBV3-2); D is uncertain. Looked up from germline, CDR1 is LGHDT and CDR2 is YNNKEL (reference sequence). The CDR3 runs to 17 residues. The germline V and J ends were trimmed by 2 bases and 0 bases, with 11 bases remaining between them. The chain's CDR3 is CASSQTTRSSYNSPLHF. As DNA, the CDR3 is TGTGCCAGCAGCCAAACGACACGTAGCTCCTATAATTCACCCCTCCACTTT.

The genes are TRBV2 and TRBJ2-2; D ambiguous. The V gene's germline CDR1 is SNHLY and CDR2 FYNNEI. The CDR3 sequence is 11 residues long. V lost 6 bases and J 7 bases, leaving 6 bases between the germline ends. This chain's CDR3 is CASRRDGELFF. The CDR3 DNA reads TGTGCCAGCAGAAGAGACGGGGAGCTGTTTTTT.

The chain recombines TRBV19 with TRBJ1-2; the D gene is possibly TRBD1 (5 bases). Germline CDR1 is LNHDA and CDR2 is SQIVND (reference sequence). The length of the CDR3 is 13 residues. V lost 2 bases and J lost 8, with 12 bases in between. This CDR3 is CASSISQGSGYTF. The CDR3 DNA sequence: TGTGCCAGTAGTATAAGTCAGGGAAGCGGCTACACCTTC.

This clone was recorded once. This rearrangement joins TRBV9 to TRBJ2-6; D is uncertain. This CDR3 has 17 residues. The V gene lost 0 bases and the J gene lost 0 bases, with 10 bases spanning the gap. CDR1 SGDLS and CDR2 YYNGEE come from the germline V gene. The CDR3 DNA reads as TGTGCCAGCAGCGTAGCGTACAGCAGCTCTGGGGCCAACGTCCTGACTTTC. It translates to CASSVAYSSSGANVLTF.

This rearrangement joins TRBV5-1 to TRBJ2-2; a weak D match, TRBD1 (6 bases). V was shortened by 7 bases and J by 6 bases, with 16 bases between the two germline ends. Germline lookup yields CDR1 SGHRS and CDR2 YFSETQ. The CDR3 extends over 14 amino acids. CDR3 DNA sequence: TGCGCCAGCTTCGAAAACAGGGAATCCGGGGAGCTGTTTTTT. Protein sequence: CASFENRESGELFF. The full variable domain, in which reference TRBV5-1 and TRBJ2-2 provide the parts outside the CDR3, is KAGVTQTPRYLIKTRGQQVTLSCSPISGHRSVSWYQQTPGQGLQFLFEYFSETQRNKGNFPGRFSGRQFSNSRSEMNVSTLELGDSALYLCASFENRESGELFFGEGSRLTVL.

This rearrangement joins TRBV28 to TRBJ2-7, with 10 nucleotides matching TRBD2. The CDR3 spans 15 residues. CDR1 is MDHEN and CDR2 is SYDVKM in the germline V gene. V shed 6 bases and J 0 bases; nucleotides not matched to a gene: 5. CDR3 protein: CASRNSGGSSYEQYF. The CDR3 DNA is TGTGCCAGCAGAAATAGCGGGGGGAGCTCCTACGAGCAGTACTTC. Looking up the rest from reference TRBV28 and TRBJ2-7 gives the full variable domain: DVKVTQSSRYLVKRTGEKVFLECVQDMDHENMFWYRQDPGLGLRLIYFSYDVKMKEKGDIPEGYSVSREKKERFSLILESASTNQTSMYLCASRNSGGSSYEQYFGPGTRLTVT.

DNA of the CDR3: TGTGCCAGCAGCCAAGCAGCGGGGCAAAACAATGAGCAGTTCTTC. Translating it yields CASSQAAGQNNEQFF. This chain uses TRBV4-2 with TRBJ2-1, with 7 nucleotides matching TRBD2. Per germline, CDR1 LGHNA and CDR2 YNFKEQ. V lost 1 base, J lost 5 bases, and 5 bases stayed unmatched. This CDR3 region has 15 residues.

The chain has TRBV2 and TRBJ1-3; D unclear. Trimming left V 1 base short and J 0 bases short, with 7 bases between. There are 15 residues in the CDR3. Germline V gene lookup returns CDR1 SNHLY and CDR2 FYNNEI. In nucleotides, the CDR3 is TGTGCCAGCAGTGAAGGACTCTTCTCTGGAAACACCATATATTTT. Translated, it gives CASSEGLFSGNTIYF.

The chain employs TRBV5-1 and TRBJ2-3; D is uncertain. This CDR3 is built from 12 residues. Germline values: CDR1 SGHRS, CDR2 YFSETQ. Trimming removed 0 bases from V and 4 bases from J, with 3 bases in between. In DNA form, the CDR3 reads TGCGCCAGCAGCTTGGTCTCAGATACGCAGTATTTT. This encodes CASSLVSDTQYF. The full variable domain, rest sourced from reference TRBV5-1 and TRBJ2-3, is KAGVTQTPRYLIKTRGQQVTLSCSPISGHRSVSWYQQTPGQGLQFLFEYFSETQRNKGNFPGRFSGRQFSNSRSEMNVSTLELGDSALYLCASSLVSDTQYFGPGTRLTVL.

The rearrangement joins TRBV3-1 (or the pseudogene TRBV3-2) to TRBJ1-1; TRBD1 matches 7 bases. The germline CDR1 and CDR2 sequences are LGHDT and YNNKEL (reference sequence). V lost 5 bases, J lost 1 base, and 4 bases stayed unmatched. The CDR3 covers 14 residues. Written as DNA, the CDR3 is TGTGCCAGCAGCTACGACAGGGCGAACACTGAAGCTTTCTTT. Protein sequence: CASSYDRANTEAFF.

This clone has a handful of counts. This CDR3 is also generated by other DNA sequences in the sample. The V and J genes are TRBV18 and TRBJ1-1; 8 bases agree with TRBD1. The trim removed 3 bases at V and 1 base at J, leaving 1 base unmatched. Germline CDR1 is KGHSH and CDR2 is LQKENI. The CDR3 is made up of 14 amino acids. The CDR3 sequence is CASSPGQGNTEAFF. CDR3 sequence (DNA): TGTGCCAGCTCACCTGGACAGGGGAACACTGAAGCTTTCTTT.